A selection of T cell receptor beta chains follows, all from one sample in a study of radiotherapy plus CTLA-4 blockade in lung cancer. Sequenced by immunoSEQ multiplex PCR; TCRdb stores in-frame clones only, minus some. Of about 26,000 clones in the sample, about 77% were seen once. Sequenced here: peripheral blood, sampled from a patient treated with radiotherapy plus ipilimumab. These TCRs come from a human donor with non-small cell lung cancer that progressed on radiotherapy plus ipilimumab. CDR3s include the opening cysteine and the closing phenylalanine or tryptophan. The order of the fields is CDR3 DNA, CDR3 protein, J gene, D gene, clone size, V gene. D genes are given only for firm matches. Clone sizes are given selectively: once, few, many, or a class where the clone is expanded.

CDR3 DNA: TGTGCCAGCAGTTTAACAGGTCCCCTGGGCTATGGCTACACCTTC; CDR3 protein: CASSLTGPLGYGYTF; J gene: TRBJ1-2; D gene: NA; clone size: NA; V gene: TRBV27
CDR3 DNA: TGCAGCGTTGAAGATCGACCCTACAATGAGCAGTTCTTC; CDR3 protein: CSVEDRPYNEQFF; J gene: TRBJ2-1; D gene: NA; clone size: few; V gene: TRBV29-1
CDR3 DNA: TGTGCCAGCAGTCCCTACAGTGAATCTAATGAAAAACTGTTTTTT; CDR3 protein: CASSPYSESNEKLFF; J gene: TRBJ1-4; D gene: NA; clone size: NA; V gene: TRBV28
CDR3 DNA: TGCGCCAGCAGCTCCCAGGCACCTAGGAACACTGAAGCTTTCTTT; CDR3 protein: CASSSQAPRNTEAFF; J gene: TRBJ1-1; D gene: NA; clone size: NA; V gene: TRBV5-1
CDR3 DNA: TGCAGCGATCCGTGCCCGACAGGGGCTAGAGTCACTGAAGCTTTCTTT; CDR3 protein: CSDPCPTGARVTEAFF; J gene: TRBJ1-1; D gene: TRBD1; clone size: NA; V gene: TRBV29-1
CDR3 DNA: TGTGCCAGCAGCCACCGGGCCATAAATTCACCCCTCCACTTT; CDR3 protein: CASSHRAINSPLHF; J gene: TRBJ1-6; D gene: NA; clone size: NA; V gene: TRBV7-8
CDR3 DNA: TGTGCCTGGAGTGTACGCGGACAGGCCTTTGAAAAACTGTTTTTT; CDR3 protein: CAWSVRGQAFEKLFF; J gene: TRBJ1-4; D gene: TRBD1; clone size: few; V gene: TRBV30
CDR3 DNA: TGTGCCAGCAGCGCCGGGGTGCGGGAGGGCACAGATACGCAGTATTTT; CDR3 protein: CASSAGVREGTDTQYF; J gene: TRBJ2-3; D gene: TRBD2; clone size: few; V gene: TRBV9
CDR3 DNA: TGTGCCAGCAGCGTATCCCCTCTGACTAGCGGACAAGAGACCCAGTACTTC; CDR3 protein: CASSVSPLTSGQETQYF; J gene: TRBJ2-5; D gene: TRBD2; clone size: NA; V gene: TRBV9
CDR3 DNA: TGTGCCAGCAGCTTAAACGGGAGAGAGGGGAATGAGCAGTTCTTC; CDR3 protein: CASSLNGREGNEQFF; J gene: TRBJ2-1; D gene: NA; clone size: NA; V gene: TRBV7-3